This entry lists 27 T cell receptor beta chains sequenced from one sample in a study of blood T cell repertoires in COVID-19. The data were produced by immunoSEQ multiplex PCR, yet TCRdb's version contains in-frame clones alone and is incomplete. Among under 300,000 clones listed, 70% to 90% were seen once. Source material: PBMCs or T cells enriched from blood (not recorded which). All receptors derive from a woman aged 45-65 years who had been exposed to COVID-19.

The chain couples TRBV18 to TRBJ2-1; possible D gene TRBD2, 6 bases. Germline values: CDR1 KGHSH, CDR2 LQKENI. This CDR3 has 16 residues. V was clipped by 3 bases and J by 7 bases, with 19 bases between them. Written as DNA, the CDR3 is TGTGCCAGCTCACCCCCCGGGACTCAGCGAGGGAATGAGCAGTTCTTC. Protein sequence: CASSPPGTQRGNEQFF.

This clone has a single count. The chain links TRBV7-2 to TRBJ2-5; D ambiguous. The CDR3 loop spans 15 amino acids. The germline gives CDR1 SGHTA, CDR2 FQGNSA. Deletions cut 3 bases from V and 2 bases from J, with 13 bases between. The CDR3 region has the DNA TGTGCCAGCAGCTTGCAACGTGGGCCGCAAGAGACCCAGTACTTC. Translating it yields CASSLQRGPQETQYF. Full variable domain (rest looked up from reference TRBV7-2 and TRBJ2-5): GAGVSQSPSNKVTEKGKDVELRCDPISGHTALYWYRQSLGQGLEFLIYFQGNSAPDKSGLPSDRFSAERTGGSVSTLTIQRTQQEDSAVYLCASSLQRGPQETQYFGPGTRLLVL.

The chain carries TRBV4-1 and TRBJ2-7; D might be TRBD1 (6 bases). Germline CDR1 is MGHRA and CDR2 is YSYEKL. This CDR3 has 15 residues. The V gene lost 4 bases and the J gene lost 3 bases, with 16 bases spanning the gap. The CDR3: CASSPLTGSRYEQYF. CDR3 coding DNA: TGCGCCAGCAGCCCCCTAACAGGGTCACGCTACGAGCAGTACTTC.

This clone was detected only a few times. The chain uses TRBV7-9 and TRBJ1-2; D ambiguous. Trimming left V 4 bases short and J 0 bases short, with 3 bases between. The CDR3 covers 12 residues. Germline V gene sequence: CDR1 SEHNR, CDR2 FQNEAQ (reference sequence). This CDR3 is CASSYTNYGYTF. The CDR3 DNA reads TGTGCCAGCAGCTACACTAACTATGGCTACACCTTC.

The chain employs TRBV5-1 and TRBJ2-3, with a weak D call TRBD2 (6 bases). Trimming pared 5 bases from V and 2 bases from J, leaving 12 bases between. The CDR3 is 14 amino acids. Germline V CDR1 and CDR2: SGHRS, YFSETQ. CDR3 loop: CASSGGRYTDTQYF. CDR3 nucleotide sequence: TGCGCCAGCAGTGGGGGGAGATACACAGATACGCAGTATTTT.

V and J are TRBV5-1 and TRBJ2-7; TRBD2 matches at 7 bases. Germline CDR1 reads SGHRS; CDR2 reads YFSETQ. The CDR3 has 16 residues. The ends lost 0 bases at V and 5 bases at J; junction bases unmatched: 11. Here the CDR3 reads CASSLGEGLAMNEQYF. The CDR3 nucleotides are TGCGCCAGCAGCTTGGGGGAGGGCCTTGCGATGAACGAGCAGTACTTC.

This chain connects TRBV7-2 to TRBJ1-2; 7 nucleotides agree with TRBD1. Germline CDR1 is SGHTA and CDR2 is FQGNSA. V was clipped by 1 base and J by 5 bases; unmatched bases: 1. The CDR3 loop spans 13 amino acids. CDR3 in DNA: TGTGCCAGCAGCTTAGGGACAGGTTATGGCTACACCTTC. Translating it yields CASSLGTGYGYTF.

As regards this clone: At one of its ends the junction is not consistent with the germline gene, which may arise from a read error. The gene calls are TRBV7-2 and TRBJ1-2, with D unresolved. Germline V CDR1 and CDR2: SGHTA, FQGNSA. The CDR3 runs to 11 residues. CDR3 protein: CASSIGAAPFF. The CDR3 bases are TGTGCCAGCAGCATTGGAGCCGCCCCCTTCTTC.

This clone was observed once. J is TRBJ1-2 and V is TRBV27, with 7 positions matching TRBD1. The CDR3 totals 15 residues. The germline CDR1 and CDR2 sequences are MNHEY and SMNVEV (reference sequence). Losses at the gene ends were 0 bases for V and 0 bases for J; bases not matched to a gene: 1. The CDR3 region is CASSLSGTANYGYTF. CDR3 nucleotide sequence: TGTGCCAGCAGTTTATCGGGGACAGCTAACTATGGCTACACCTTC.

The chain joins TRBV5-1 to TRBJ1-2; 10 bases align to TRBD1. V shed 2 bases, J shed 5 bases, and the junction held 6 bases outside the gene matches. The CDR3 loop spans 15 amino acids. The germline V gene encodes CDR1 SGHRS and CDR2 YFSETQ. The CDR3 protein is CASSLYPGQGYGYTF. The CDR3 DNA is TGCGCCAGCAGCTTATACCCGGGACAGGGGTATGGCTACACCTTC.

This clone is a singleton in its sample. The gene calls are TRBV19 and TRBJ1-4; no clear D. Germline V gene lookup returns CDR1 LNHDA and CDR2 SQIVND (reference sequence). The CDR3 is 13 residues long. V gave up 3 bases and J gave up 3 bases, with 5 bases separating them. The CDR3 region has the DNA TGTGCCAGTAGTATCGTCTCTAATGAAAAACTGTTTTTT. Amino acid sequence: CASSIVSNEKLFF. The complete variable domain, with remaining parts taken from reference TRBV19 and TRBJ1-4, reads DGGITQSPKYLFRKEGQNVTLSCEQNLNHDAMYWYRQDPGQGLRLIYYSQIVNDFQKGDIAEGYSVSREKKESFPLTVTSAQKNPTAFYLCASSIVSNEKLFFGSGTQLSVL.

The V gene is TRBV19, the J gene TRBJ1-2; D not certain. The CDR3 sequence is 14 residues long. Germline CDR1 is LNHDA and CDR2 is SQIVND (reference sequence). V dropped 4 bases and J dropped 8 bases, with 17 bases sitting between them. The CDR3 coding sequence is TGTGCCAGTAGTAGCGGAGCGGGAGGTCGCGGCTACACCTTC. Encoded protein: CASSSGAGGRGYTF. Full variable domain (rest looked up from reference TRBV19 and TRBJ1-2): DGGITQSPKYLFRKEGQNVTLSCEQNLNHDAMYWYRQDPGQGLRLIYYSQIVNDFQKGDIAEGYSVSREKKESFPLTVTSAQKNPTAFYLCASSSGAGGRGYTFGSGTRLTVV.

A few counts support this clone. The chain couples TRBV7-2 to TRBJ2-7; TRBD1 matches at 11 bases. Per the germline V gene, CDR1 is SGHTA and CDR2 is FQGNSA. V lost 4 bases and J lost 2; bases outside the gene matches: 10. The CDR3 loop spans 17 amino acids. The CDR3 reads CASSSRSGTGGTYEQYF. In DNA form, the CDR3 reads TGTGCCAGCAGCTCAAGATCCGGGACAGGGGGAACCTACGAGCAGTACTTC.

This clone was counted only a few times. V gene TRBV5-1 combines with J gene TRBJ1-1; 7 bases map to TRBD1. The CDR3 extends over 14 amino acids. V shed 0 bases, J shed 4 bases, and the junction held 3 bases outside the gene matches. CDR1 SGHRS and CDR2 YFSETQ come from the germline V gene. The CDR3 loop is CASSLAGQFTEAFF. CDR3 bases: TGCGCCAGCAGCTTGGCGGGACAGTTCACTGAAGCTTTCTTT.

The rearrangement links TRBV5-4 to TRBJ1-4, with D perhaps TRBD1 (6 bases). The CDR3 runs 14 residues. Trimming cost V 4 bases and J 8 bases, with 15 bases left between them. Germline V gene data show CDR1 as SGHNT and CDR2 as YYREEE (reference sequence). CDR3 coding DNA: TGTGCCAGCAGCCAACCAGGGGAAAACGAAAAACTGTTTTTT. Its protein is CASSQPGENEKLFF.

The rearrangement links TRBV5-8 to TRBJ2-2, with a tentative D call TRBD1 (7 bases). Trimming pared 3 bases from V and 0 bases from J, leaving 12 bases between. CDR1 is SGHTS, CDR2 YDEGEE, per germline. This CDR3 contains 16 residues. Here the CDR3 reads CASSYPGGSNTGELFF. The CDR3 DNA reads TGTGCCAGCAGCTACCCAGGGGGGTCGAACACCGGGGAGCTGTTTTTT.

This clone was seen just once. The chain joins TRBV10-1 to TRBJ1-1; no definite D call. Germline assignment: CDR1 WNHNN and CDR2 SYGVQD (reference sequence). The V and J ends lost 2 bases and 6 bases respectively, with 13 bases between them. The CDR3 is 14 amino acids. The CDR3 loop reads CASSETLAVSEAFF. The CDR3 DNA is TGCGCCAGCAGTGAGACCCTGGCGGTCTCTGAAGCTTTCTTT.

V is TRBV10-3 and J is TRBJ2-7; TRBD1 matches 8 bases. V shed 10 bases and J 7 bases; nucleotides not matched to a gene: 12. Germline values: CDR1 ENHRY, CDR2 SYGVKD. This CDR3 has 13 amino acids. The CDR3 is CASGQGRTEEQYF. Written as DNA, the CDR3 is TGTGCCAGCGGACAGGGTAGAACGGAGGAGCAGTACTTC.

The genes are TRBV3-1 (or the pseudogene TRBV3-2) and TRBJ1-1, with TRBD1 matching 9 bases. V lost 5 bases, J lost 4 bases, and 5 bases stayed unmatched. The CDR3 has 14 amino acids. Germline assignment: CDR1 LGHDT and CDR2 YNNKEL (reference sequence). CDR3 sequence: CASSTRTGATEAFF. CDR3 bases: TGTGCCAGCAGCACTCGGACAGGGGCCACTGAAGCTTTCTTT.

This clone turned up a few times. Other DNA sequences in the sample encode the same CDR3. Here the CDR3 reads CASSQNPGQGTGNTIYF. CDR3 DNA sequence: TGTGCCAGCAGCCAAAATCCGGGACAGGGGACTGGAAACACCATATATTTT. The chain is built from TRBV3-1 (or the pseudogene TRBV3-2) and TRBJ1-3; 10 bases align to TRBD1. The CDR3 loop spans 17 amino acids. CDR1 is LGHDT, CDR2 YNNKEL, per germline (reference sequence). The V segment lost 2 bases and the J segment 2 bases; nucleotides outside the gene matches: 6.

This clone has just a few counts. CDR3 region: CASRGSQGGEAFF. CDR3 bases: TGTGCCAGTAGGGGGTCTCAGGGAGGTGAAGCTTTCTTT. The rearrangement links TRBV19 to TRBJ1-1, with D possibly being TRBD1 (5 bases). The CDR3 has 13 amino acids. Trimming left V 6 bases short and J 7 bases short, with 15 bases between. CDR1 is LNHDA and CDR2 is SQIVND in the germline V gene (reference sequence).

The chain carries TRBV23-1 and TRBJ1-2; 7 bases fit TRBD1. TRBV23-1 is recorded as an ORF, its role being uncertain. Germline trimming cut 3 bases from V and 2 bases from J; bases unmatched to any gene: 3. The CDR3 is made up of 14 amino acids. DNA of the CDR3: TGCGCCAGCAGTCAGGGCAGGGGGAACTATGGCTACACCTTC. It translates to CASSQGRGNYGYTF.

The chain couples TRBV19 to TRBJ2-1; TRBD2 matches at 11 bases. Germline lookup yields CDR1 LNHDA and CDR2 SQIVND (reference sequence). The CDR3 has 14 residues. The V segment lost 7 bases and the J segment 9 bases; nucleotides outside the gene matches: 8. The CDR3 DNA reads TGTGCCAGTATAGGTAGCGGGGGGGCCCGTGAGCAGTTCTTC. Encoded protein: CASIGSGGAREQFF.

This chain uses TRBV4-3 with TRBJ2-5, with 11 bases that match TRBD1. Germline V gene lookup returns CDR1 LGHNA and CDR2 YSLEER. V was clipped by 4 bases and J by 5 bases; unmatched bases: 6. CDR3 length: 15 amino acids. CDR3: CASSLGDRGRETQYF. The CDR3 DNA follows: TGCGCCAGCAGCCTGGGGGACAGGGGGAGGGAGACCCAGTACTTC.

This chain connects TRBV11-2 to TRBJ2-1; TRBD1 might be the D (6 bases). This CDR3 has 16 amino acids. Germline CDR1 and CDR2: SGHAT and FQNNGV. The ends were cut back, 10 bases at V and 4 bases at J, with 23 bases in the middle. The CDR3 coding sequence is TGTGCCACCTCTAAAATGGACAGAAGTATATACAATGAGCAGTTCTTC. Translating gives CATSKMDRSIYNEQFF.

This clone showed up just a few times. The chain is built from TRBV28 and TRBJ2-7; 7 bases are a match to TRBD2. V lost 6 bases to trimming and J lost 10 bases; unmatched junction nucleotides: 12. The CDR3 has 13 residues. CDR1 MDHEN and CDR2 SYDVKM come from the germline V gene. CDR3 nucleotides: TGTGCCAGCAGCTTGTCGGGGGGAGGGAGCCAGTACTTC. Protein sequence: CASSLSGGGSQYF.

The chain recombines TRBV5-1 with TRBJ2-3, with unresolved D. Germline values: CDR1 SGHRS, CDR2 YFSETQ. The germline V and J ends were trimmed by 0 bases and 2 bases, with 4 bases remaining between them. The CDR3 extends over 13 amino acids. The CDR3 sequence: CASSLDNTDTQYF. In DNA, the CDR3 is TGCGCCAGCAGCTTGGACAACACAGATACGCAGTATTTT.